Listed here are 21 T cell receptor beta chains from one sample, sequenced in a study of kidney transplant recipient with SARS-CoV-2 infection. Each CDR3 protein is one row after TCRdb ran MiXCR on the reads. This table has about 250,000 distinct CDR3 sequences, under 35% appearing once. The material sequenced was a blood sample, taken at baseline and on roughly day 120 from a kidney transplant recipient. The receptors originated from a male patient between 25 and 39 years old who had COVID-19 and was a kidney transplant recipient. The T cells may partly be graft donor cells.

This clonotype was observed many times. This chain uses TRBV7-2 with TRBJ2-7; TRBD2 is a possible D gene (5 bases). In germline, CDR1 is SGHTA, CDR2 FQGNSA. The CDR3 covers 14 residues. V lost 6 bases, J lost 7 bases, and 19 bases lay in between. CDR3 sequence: CASSSDYFGEEQYF. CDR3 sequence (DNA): TGTGCCAGCAGTTCAGACTACTTTGGGGAAGAGCAGTACTTC.

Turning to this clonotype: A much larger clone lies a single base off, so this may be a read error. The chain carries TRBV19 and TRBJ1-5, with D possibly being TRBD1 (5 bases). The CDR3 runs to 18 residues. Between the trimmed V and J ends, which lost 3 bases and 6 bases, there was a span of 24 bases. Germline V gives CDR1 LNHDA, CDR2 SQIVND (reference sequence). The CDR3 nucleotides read TGTGCCAGTAGTATGTTTCGCGGCACGGAGGGGTATGGTCAGCCCCAGCATTTT. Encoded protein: CASSMFRGTEGYGQPQHF.

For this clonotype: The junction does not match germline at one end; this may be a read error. The CDR3 spells CASSLAGASLGAF. The DNA for the CDR3 is TGTGCCAGCAGCTTAGCGGGAGCATCCTTAGGGGCTTTC. This chain connects TRBV7-2 to TRBJ2-3; D possibly uses TRBD1 or TRBD2 (5 bases each). Germline V gives CDR1 SGHTA, CDR2 FQGNSA. The CDR3 has 13 residues.

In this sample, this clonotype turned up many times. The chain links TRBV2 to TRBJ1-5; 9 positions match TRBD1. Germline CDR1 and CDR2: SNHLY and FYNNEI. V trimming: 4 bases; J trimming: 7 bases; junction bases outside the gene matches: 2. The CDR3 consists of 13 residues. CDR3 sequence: CASSGQGDQPQHF. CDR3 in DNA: TGTGCCAGCAGTGGACAGGGGGACCAGCCCCAGCATTTT.

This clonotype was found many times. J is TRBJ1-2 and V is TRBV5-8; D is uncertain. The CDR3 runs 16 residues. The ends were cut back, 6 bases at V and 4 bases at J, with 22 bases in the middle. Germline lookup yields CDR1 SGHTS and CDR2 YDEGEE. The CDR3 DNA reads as TGTGCCAGCATATGGGATCATCCACGAAAGACCTATGGCTACACCTTC. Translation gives CASIWDHPRKTYGYTF.

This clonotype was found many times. As DNA, the CDR3 is TGTGCCAGCAGCGACGGCTATTCAGCTCGAAAGACCTATGGCTACACCTTC. This encodes CASSDGYSARKTYGYTF. The chain recombines TRBV7-4 with TRBJ1-2; D gene unclear. The CDR3 runs 17 residues. Deletions cut 5 bases from V and 4 bases from J, with 23 bases between. Germline CDR1 is SGHVT and CDR2 is SQSDAQ.

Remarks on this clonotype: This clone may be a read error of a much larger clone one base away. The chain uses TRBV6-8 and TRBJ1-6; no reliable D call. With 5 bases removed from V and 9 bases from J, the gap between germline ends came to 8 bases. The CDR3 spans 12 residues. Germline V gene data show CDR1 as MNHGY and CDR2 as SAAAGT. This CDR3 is CASSNGISPLHF. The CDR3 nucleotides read TGTGCCAGCAGTAATGGCATTTCACCCCTCCACTTT.

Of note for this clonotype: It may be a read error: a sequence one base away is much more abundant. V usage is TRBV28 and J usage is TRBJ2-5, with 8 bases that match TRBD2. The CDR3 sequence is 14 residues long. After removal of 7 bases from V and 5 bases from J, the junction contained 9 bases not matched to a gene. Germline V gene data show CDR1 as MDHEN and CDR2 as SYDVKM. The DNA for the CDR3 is TGTGCCAGCACAAATGGGGCTAGCGGGGAGACCCAGTACTTC. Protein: CASTNGASGETQYF.

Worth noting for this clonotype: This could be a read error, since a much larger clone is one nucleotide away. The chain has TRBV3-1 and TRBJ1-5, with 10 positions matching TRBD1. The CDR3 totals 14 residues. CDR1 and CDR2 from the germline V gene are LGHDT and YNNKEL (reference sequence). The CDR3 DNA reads TGTACCAGCAGCCTTAGGACAGGGGGTCAGCCCCAGCATTTT. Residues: CTSSLRTGGQPQHF.

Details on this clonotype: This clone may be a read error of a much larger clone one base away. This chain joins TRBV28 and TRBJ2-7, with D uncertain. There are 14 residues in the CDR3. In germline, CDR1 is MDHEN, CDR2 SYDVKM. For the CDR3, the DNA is TGTGCCAGCAGTTTACAGTTCCGGTACTACGGGCAGTACTTC. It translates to CASSLQFRYYGQYF. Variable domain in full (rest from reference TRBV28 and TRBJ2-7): DVKVTQSSRYLVKRTGEKVFLECVQDMDHENMFWYRQDPGLGLRLIYFSYDVKMKEKGDIPEGYSVSREKKERFSLILESASTNQTSMYLCASSLQFRYYGQYFGPGTRLTVT.

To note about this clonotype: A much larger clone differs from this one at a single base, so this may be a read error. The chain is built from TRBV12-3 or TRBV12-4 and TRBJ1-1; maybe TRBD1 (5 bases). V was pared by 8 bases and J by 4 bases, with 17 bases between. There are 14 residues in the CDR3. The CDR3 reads CASGSGGMGTEAFF. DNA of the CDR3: TGTGCCAGCGGTTCGGGGGGAATGGGCACTGAAGCTTTCTTT.

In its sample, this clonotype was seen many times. CDR3 DNA: TGTGCCAGCAGCTTGACCGCTCCGAACACCATATATTTT. The encoded protein is CASSLTAPNTIYF. This rearrangement joins TRBV5-6 to TRBJ1-3; D is unclear. This CDR3 has 13 amino acids. Per germline, CDR1 SGHDT and CDR2 YYEEEE. Trimming removed 1 base from V and 7 bases from J, with 9 bases in between.

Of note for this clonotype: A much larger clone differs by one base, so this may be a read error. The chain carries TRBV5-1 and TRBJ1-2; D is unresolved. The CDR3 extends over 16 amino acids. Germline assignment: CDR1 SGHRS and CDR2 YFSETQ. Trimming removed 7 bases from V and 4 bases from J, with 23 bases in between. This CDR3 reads CASFNTSARKTYGYTF. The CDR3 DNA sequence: TGCGCCAGCTTCAACACATCGGCTCGAAAGACCTATGGCTACACCTTC. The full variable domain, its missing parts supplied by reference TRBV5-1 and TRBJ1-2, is KAGVTQTPRYLIKTRGQQVTLSCSPISGHRSVSWYQQTPGQGLQFLFEYFSETQRNKGNFPGRFSGRQFSNSRSEMNVSTLELGDSALYLCASFNTSARKTYGYTFGSGTRLTVV.

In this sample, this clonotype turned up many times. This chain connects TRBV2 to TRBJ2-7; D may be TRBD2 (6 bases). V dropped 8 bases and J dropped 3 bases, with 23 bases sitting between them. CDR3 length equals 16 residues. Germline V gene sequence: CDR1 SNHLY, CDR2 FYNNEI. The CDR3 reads CASGGGISQKIYEQYF. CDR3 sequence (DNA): TGTGCCAGCGGTGGGGGGATCTCCCAAAAAATCTACGAGCAGTACTTC.

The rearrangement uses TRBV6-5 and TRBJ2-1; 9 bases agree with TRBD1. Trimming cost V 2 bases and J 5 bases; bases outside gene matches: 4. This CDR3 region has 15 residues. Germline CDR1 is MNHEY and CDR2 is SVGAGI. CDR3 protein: CASSYRQGGHNEQFF. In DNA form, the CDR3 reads TGTGCCAGCAGTTACCGACAGGGGGGTCACAATGAGCAGTTCTTC.

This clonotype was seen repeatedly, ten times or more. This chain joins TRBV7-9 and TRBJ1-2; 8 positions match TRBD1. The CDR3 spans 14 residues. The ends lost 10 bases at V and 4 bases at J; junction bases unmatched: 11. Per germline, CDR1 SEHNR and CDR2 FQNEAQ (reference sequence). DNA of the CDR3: TGTGCCACCTTGAAATGGGACAGGACCTATGGCTACACCTTC. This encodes CATLKWDRTYGYTF.

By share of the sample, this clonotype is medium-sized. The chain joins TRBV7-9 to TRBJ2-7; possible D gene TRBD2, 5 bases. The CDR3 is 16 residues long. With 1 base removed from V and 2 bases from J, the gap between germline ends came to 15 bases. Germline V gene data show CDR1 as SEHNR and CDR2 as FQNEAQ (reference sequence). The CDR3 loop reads CASSLEFSRTPYEQYF. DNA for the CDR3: TGTGCCAGCAGCTTAGAATTTTCCAGGACTCCCTACGAGCAGTACTTC.

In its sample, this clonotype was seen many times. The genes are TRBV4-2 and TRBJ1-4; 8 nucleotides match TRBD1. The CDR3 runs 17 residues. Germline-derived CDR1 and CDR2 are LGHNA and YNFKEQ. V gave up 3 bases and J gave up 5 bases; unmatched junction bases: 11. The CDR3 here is CASSQITPRQGNEKLFF. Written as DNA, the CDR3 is TGTGCCAGCAGCCAGATTACCCCGCGACAGGGGAATGAAAAACTGTTTTTT.

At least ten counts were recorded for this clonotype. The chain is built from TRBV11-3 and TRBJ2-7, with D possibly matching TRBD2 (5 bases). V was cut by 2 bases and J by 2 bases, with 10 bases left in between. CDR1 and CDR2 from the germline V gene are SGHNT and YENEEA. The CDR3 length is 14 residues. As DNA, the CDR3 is TGTGCCAGCAGCTTACTGGGAGTGCCCTACGAGCAGTACTTC. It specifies CASSLLGVPYEQYF.

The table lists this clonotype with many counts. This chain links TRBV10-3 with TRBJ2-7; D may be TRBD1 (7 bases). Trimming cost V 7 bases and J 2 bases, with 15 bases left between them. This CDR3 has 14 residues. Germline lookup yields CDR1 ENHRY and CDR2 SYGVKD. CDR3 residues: CAIMGAGGTYEQYF. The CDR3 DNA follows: TGTGCCATCATGGGCGCAGGGGGGACCTACGAGCAGTACTTC.

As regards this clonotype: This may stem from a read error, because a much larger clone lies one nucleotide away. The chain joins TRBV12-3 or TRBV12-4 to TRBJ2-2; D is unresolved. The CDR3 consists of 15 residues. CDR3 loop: CAGSLRLVNTGELFF. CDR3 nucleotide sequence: TGTGCCGGCAGTCTTAGGTTGGTGAACACCGGGGAGCTGTTTTTT.